This T cell receptor beta chain stems from a study of T-cell reconstitution after alpha-beta-depleted transplantation in children. In this sample, this clonotype turned up many times. Germline lookup yields CDR1 LNHDA and CDR2 SQIVND (reference sequence). This CDR3 has 15 residues. The V end was cut by 0 bases, the J end by 12 bases, with 18 bases between. For TCRbeta, the library was prepared with unique molecular identifiers. TCRdb reanalysed the PCR reads using MiXCR and keeps one entry per CDR3 protein. The sample includes roughly 190,000 distinct CDR3 sequences, roughly 15% of them seen just once.

The genes are TRBV19 and TRBJ2-1; D is tentatively TRBD1 or TRBD2 (5 bases each). This sample comprised PBMCs from the stem cell graft donor, obtained from the stem cell graft. This receptor was taken from a human donor who donated a stem cell graft to a child with acute lymphoblastic leukemia. The CDR3 sequence: CASSIDPGTFLGQFF. DNA of the CDR3: TGTGCCAGTAGTATAGACCCCGGGACCTTTTTAGGGCAGTTCTTC.